The 27 T cell receptor beta chains below all came from one sample that was sequenced in a study of CD8+CD57+ T cells in acquired aplastic anemia. The template for TCR beta VDJ and CDR3 sequence profiling was genomic DNA. MiXCR, run by TCRdb on the reads, gives a single entry per CDR3 protein. The data contain about 180,000 distinct CDR3 sequences, roughly 50% of them singletons. Sequencing was done on patients that had shown CD8+CD57+ cell expansion by flow cytometry. The source material was sorted CD4+, CD8+, or CD8+CD57+ T cells (not recorded which) from PBMCs. The receptors were sampled from a human donor with aplastic anemia.

This clonotype was counted a few times. Just one base apart from a much larger clone, this may be a read error. The CDR3 region has the DNA TGTGCCAGCAGCGAACTAGCGGGGGGGCCTTACGAGCAGTACTTC. Protein product: CASSELAGGPYEQYF. The chain has TRBV7-6 and TRBJ2-5; TRBD2 matches 13 bases. The J call may be in error: the DNA end matches TRBJ2-7 better. The CDR3 extends over 15 amino acids. Germline lookup yields CDR1 SGHVS and CDR2 FNYEAQ.

There are a few counts of this clonotype. This rearrangement joins TRBV10-3 to TRBJ2-2; no reliable D call. Germline V CDR1 and CDR2: ENHRY, SYGVKD. V was pared by 0 bases and J by 0 bases, with 2 bases between. The CDR3 contains 14 residues. The CDR3 loop reads CAISESANTGELFF. The CDR3 nucleotides are TGTGCCATCAGTGAGTCAGCGAACACCGGGGAGCTGTTTTTT.

The chain combines TRBV5-1 with TRBJ2-2, with D possibly being TRBD1 or TRBD2 (5 bases each). Per the germline V gene, CDR1 is SGHRS and CDR2 is YFSETQ. The CDR3 extends over 14 amino acids. The ends were cut back, 3 bases at V and 0 bases at J, with 6 bases in the middle. DNA of the CDR3: TGCGCCAGCAGCTGGGACGCGAACACCGGGGAGCTGTTTTTT. It specifies CASSWDANTGELFF.

About this clonotype: This clone may be a read error of a much larger clone one base away. J is TRBJ2-1 and V is TRBV5-4, with 7 bases fitting TRBD1. The J segment lost 9 bases and the V segment lost 0 bases, leaving 15 bases of the junction unmatched. Germline CDR1 reads SGHNT; CDR2 reads YYREEE (reference sequence). This CDR3 is built from 17 residues. The CDR3 spells CASSLAAGGRGDSEQFF. The CDR3 DNA reads as TGTGCCAGCAGCTTGGCGGCAGGGGGTCGAGGGGACAGTGAGCAGTTCTTC.

V and J are TRBV20-1 and TRBJ1-1, with 7 bases fitting TRBD1. The length of the CDR3 is 12 residues. The V gene's germline CDR1 is DFQATT and CDR2 SNEGSKA (reference sequence). The J segment lost 1 base and the V segment lost 6 bases, leaving 2 bases of the junction unmatched. The chain's CDR3 is CSARDRNTEAFF. The CDR3 region has the DNA TGCAGTGCCCGGGACAGGAACACTGAAGCTTTCTTT.

The table lists this clonotype with a few counts. The chain has TRBV24-1 and TRBJ2-5; no clear D gene. CDR1 is KGHDR, CDR2 SFDVKD, per germline. This CDR3 has 14 amino acids. The ends were cut back, 5 bases at V and 5 bases at J, with 14 bases in the middle. Written as DNA, the CDR3 is TGTGCCACCAGTGCATTGTCCCGGTGGGAGACCCAGTACTTC. It is translated as CATSALSRWETQYF.

The chain joins TRBV14 to TRBJ2-7; the D is unclear. Trimming took 2 bases from V and 5 from J, leaving 10 bases between them. The CDR3 spans 13 residues. Germline V gene data show CDR1 as SGHDN and CDR2 as FVKESK. The CDR3 coding sequence is TGTGCCAGCAGCCAAATAAGTTTCCACGAGCAGTACTTC. As protein: CASSQISFHEQYF.

The chain couples TRBV15 to TRBJ1-1, with 10 bases aligning to TRBD1. CDR3 length: 16 residues. Germline CDR1 is LNHNV and CDR2 is YYDKDF (reference sequence). With 1 base clipped from V and 4 bases from J, the junction kept 6 bases outside the gene matches. This chain's CDR3 is CATSRGQGARVTEAFF. The CDR3 nucleotides read TGTGCCACCAGCAGAGGACAGGGGGCAAGGGTCACTGAAGCTTTCTTT.

This clonotype was seen only a few times. The V call is TRBV24-1, the J call TRBJ2-5; D not resolved. The V gene lost 5 bases and the J gene lost 5 bases, with 14 bases spanning the gap. In germline, CDR1 is KGHDR, CDR2 SFDVKD. CDR3 length equals 14 residues. As DNA, the CDR3 is TGTGCCACCAGTGGGAGCTACCAAGGCGAGACCCAGTACTTC. Amino acid sequence: CATSGSYQGETQYF.

The V gene is TRBV27, the J gene TRBJ2-6, with no clear D. CDR1 is MNHEY and CDR2 is SMNVEV in the germline V gene (reference sequence). V lost 6 bases, J lost 0 bases, and 12 bases lay in between. This CDR3 contains 16 residues. DNA for the CDR3: TGTGCCAGCAGACACGCCCCCCTCTCTGGGGCCAACGTCCTGACTTTC. It is translated as CASRHAPLSGANVLTF.

This clonotype showed up many times. This sequence joins TRBV5-6 and TRBJ1-1, with D possibly being TRBD1 (6 bases). The CDR3 loop spans 17 amino acids. The V and J ends lost 0 bases and 0 bases respectively, with 15 bases between them. CDR1 and CDR2 (germline): SGHDT, YYEEEE. The CDR3 nucleotides are TGTGCCAGCAGCTTGGGTTTGCAGGGGACCCTGAACACTGAAGCTTTCTTT. Amino acids: CASSLGLQGTLNTEAFF.

The chain joins TRBV4-3 to TRBJ2-5; D may be TRBD2 (7 bases). This CDR3 has 14 residues. V was trimmed by 0 bases and J by 6 bases, leaving 11 bases between them. Germline V gene sequence: CDR1 LGHNA, CDR2 YSLEER. The DNA of the CDR3 is TGCGCCAGCAGCCAAGATGGGGGGGGGCAGACCCAGTACTTC. This gives the protein CASSQDGGGQTQYF.

This clonotype was observed a single time. It may be a read error: a sequence one base away is much more abundant. The chain joins TRBV11-2 to TRBJ2-2; D ambiguous. The CDR3 runs to 15 residues. Germline CDR1 SGHAT, CDR2 FQNNGV. The DNA of the CDR3 is TGTACCAGCAGCCGCTACGACCGAGTCACCGGGGAGCTGTTTTTT. Translated: CTSSRYDRVTGELFF.

The chain is built from TRBV25-1 and TRBJ2-7; 7 positions agree with TRBD1. This CDR3 region has 15 residues. The V and J ends lost 4 bases and 3 bases, in that order; junction bases with no gene match: 9. Germline lookup yields CDR1 MGHDK and CDR2 SYGVNS. CDR3 bases: TGTGCCAGCAGTGGGCCCTCCGGGACAGACTACGAGCAGTACTTC. Translated: CASSGPSGTDYEQYF.

The gene calls are TRBV29-1 and TRBJ2-1; 15 bases align to TRBD2. The V gene's germline CDR1 is SQVTM and CDR2 ANQGSEA. The J segment lost 8 bases and the V segment lost 6 bases, leaving 2 bases of the junction unmatched. The CDR3 totals 13 residues. In DNA, the CDR3 is TGCAGCGTCGGGACTAGCGGGAGGTATGAGCAGTTCTTC. Its protein is CSVGTSGRYEQFF.

As for this clonotype: A read error may produce the germline difference seen at one junction end. This chain joins TRBV12-3 or TRBV12-4 and TRBJ1-6; D is unresolved. This CDR3 has 12 residues. CDR3 coding DNA: TGTGCCAGCGGTGGGTATAATTTACCCCTCCACTTT. As protein: CASGGYNLPLHF.

In DNA form, the CDR3 reads TGTGCCACCAGCAGAGGACTTGCGAACACCGGGGAGCTGTTTTTT. Amino acid sequence: CATSRGLANTGELFF. This chain links TRBV15 with TRBJ2-2; D is uncertain. This CDR3 is 15 amino acids long. The germline CDR1 and CDR2 sequences are LNHNV and YYDKDF (reference sequence). V was cut by 1 base and J by 0 bases, with 6 bases left in between.

This clonotype appeared many times. The chain links TRBV20-1 to TRBJ1-4; D gene unclear. V gave up 7 bases and J gave up 8 bases, with 17 bases separating them. This CDR3 comprises 13 residues. CDR1 and CDR2 (germline): DFQATT, SNEGSKA (reference sequence). CDR3 sequence reads: CSVLNPSSEKLFF. CDR3 in DNA: TGCAGTGTTCTCAACCCAAGCTCGGAAAAACTGTTTTTT.

This clonotype was counted only a few times. This chain joins TRBV29-1 and TRBJ1-2; D may be TRBD1 (5 bases). Per the germline V gene, CDR1 is SQVTM and CDR2 is ANQGSEA. The CDR3 extends over 11 amino acids. V dropped 7 bases and J dropped 6 bases, with 12 bases sitting between them. CDR3 sequence: CSAKQENGYTF. The CDR3, as DNA: TGCAGCGCAAAACAGGAAAATGGCTACACCTTC.

DNA for the CDR3: TGTGCCAGCAGCCCATGGCATCCTCCAACTAATGAAAAACTGTTTTTT. Translation gives CASSPWHPPTNEKLFF. This chain connects TRBV4-2 to TRBJ1-4; D is unresolved. The CDR3 spans 16 residues. Germline CDR1 is LGHNA and CDR2 is YNFKEQ. Trimming removed 4 bases from V and 0 bases from J, with 12 bases in between.

Many counts were recorded for this clonotype. The genes are TRBV12-3 or TRBV12-4 and TRBJ2-7; 8 bases line up with TRBD2. The V segment lost 4 bases and the J segment 4 bases; nucleotides outside the gene matches: 6. There are 14 residues in the CDR3. CDR3 protein: CASSYTSGDYEQYF. DNA for the CDR3: TGTGCCAGCAGTTATACTAGCGGAGATTACGAGCAGTACTTC.

This clonotype was counted many times. The gene calls are TRBV19 and TRBJ2-1; D not resolved. The ends were cut back, 8 bases at V and 5 bases at J, with 25 bases in the middle. Germline loops: CDR1 LNHDA, CDR2 SQIVND (reference sequence). The CDR3 spans 17 residues. The CDR3 region is CASAFTKGSRVHNEQFF. In nucleotides, the CDR3 is TGTGCCAGTGCTTTTACCAAAGGGTCTCGAGTCCACAATGAGCAGTTCTTC.

In this sample, this clonotype turned up a few times. A much larger clone differs by one base, so this may be a read error. The chain combines TRBV7-9 with TRBJ1-4, with D possibly matching TRBD1 (5 bases). Germline V gene sequence: CDR1 SEHNR, CDR2 FQNEAQ (reference sequence). Between the trimmed V and J ends, which lost 5 bases and 6 bases, there was a span of 16 bases. The CDR3 totals 15 residues. CDR3 sequence reads: CASSANGGIDEKLFF. Here the CDR3 DNA reads TGTGCCAGCAGCGCCAACGGGGGGATAGATGAAAAACTGTTTTTT.

This chain connects TRBV25-1 to TRBJ2-1, with TRBD1 matching 7 bases. This CDR3 has 14 residues. Trimming took 8 bases from V and 0 from J; bases not matched to a gene: 4. Germline loops: CDR1 MGHDK, CDR2 SYGVNS. The CDR3 is CASAPGGSYNEQFF. The DNA for the CDR3 is TGTGCCAGCGCGCCAGGGGGCTCCTACAATGAGCAGTTCTTC.

This clonotype was found many times. This chain connects TRBV2 to TRBJ2-3; D perhaps matches TRBD2 (5 bases). V lost 3 bases, J lost 2 bases, and 9 bases lay in between. CDR1 and CDR2 (germline): SNHLY, FYNNEI. The CDR3 is 14 residues long. The CDR3 bases are TGTGCCAGCAGTGATGATAGCGCCACAGATACGCAGTATTTT. The encoded protein is CASSDDSATDTQYF.

J is TRBJ2-1 and V is TRBV19, with D possibly being TRBD2 (5 bases). The V end lost 5 bases, the J end lost 8 bases, and 16 bases lay between the germline ends. The CDR3 covers 14 residues. In germline, CDR1 is LNHDA, CDR2 SQIVND (reference sequence). CDR3 DNA: TGTGCCAGTAGTCCTAGTACGGGGTTTTATGAGCAGTTCTTC. This codes for CASSPSTGFYEQFF. Filled out from reference TRBV19 and TRBJ2-1, the complete variable domain reads DGGITQSPKYLFRKEGQNVTLSCEQNLNHDAMYWYRQDPGQGLRLIYYSQIVNDFQKGDIAEGYSVSREKKESFPLTVTSAQKNPTAFYLCASSPSTGFYEQFFGPGTRLTVL.

This clonotype occurred many times. The V gene is TRBV5-1, the J gene TRBJ2-1; the match to TRBD2 covers 14 bases. The length of the CDR3 is 16 residues. The J segment lost 7 bases and the V segment lost 4 bases, leaving 7 bases of the junction unmatched. From germline, CDR1 is SGHRS and CDR2 YFSETQ. CDR3 DNA: TGCGCCAGCAGCGGCGGACTAGCGGGGGGTCGGAATGAGCAGTTCTTC. It specifies CASSGGLAGGRNEQFF.